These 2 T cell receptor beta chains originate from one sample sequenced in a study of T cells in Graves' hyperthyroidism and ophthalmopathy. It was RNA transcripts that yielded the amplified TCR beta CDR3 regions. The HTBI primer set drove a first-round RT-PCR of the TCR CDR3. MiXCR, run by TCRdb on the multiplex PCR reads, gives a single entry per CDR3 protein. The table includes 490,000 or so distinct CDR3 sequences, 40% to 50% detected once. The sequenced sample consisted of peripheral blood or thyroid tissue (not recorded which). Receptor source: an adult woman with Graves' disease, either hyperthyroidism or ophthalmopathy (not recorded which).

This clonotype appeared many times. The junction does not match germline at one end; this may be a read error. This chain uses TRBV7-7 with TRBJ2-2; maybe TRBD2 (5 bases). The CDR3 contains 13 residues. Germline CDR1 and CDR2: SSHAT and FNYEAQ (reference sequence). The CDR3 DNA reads TGTGCTAGCAGCTTACTAGGTTCCGGGGAGCTGTTTTTT. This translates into CASSLLGSGELFF.

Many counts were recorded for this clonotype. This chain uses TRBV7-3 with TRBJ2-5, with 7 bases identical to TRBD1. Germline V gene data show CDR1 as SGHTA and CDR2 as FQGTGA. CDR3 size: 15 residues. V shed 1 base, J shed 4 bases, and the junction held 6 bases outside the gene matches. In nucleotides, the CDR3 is TGTGCCAGCAGCTTAAGGCCAGGGGGATCAGAGACCCAGTACTTC. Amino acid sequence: CASSLRPGGSETQYF.